Sequencing of this TCR beta chain was carried out in a study of cytomegalovirus exposure and HLA in healthy donors. Regarding the study as a whole: The classifier was said to identify cytomegalovirus status with high specificity and sensitivity. The authors listed 180 or so TCR beta chains as cytomegalovirus-associated. The TCR clusters that emerged in the first cohort tended, a later analysis found, to co-occur in the 110 or so validation repertoires.

Libraries were prepared by immunoSEQ multiplex PCR; TCRdb keeps only in-frame clonotypes and omits some of them. The profile shows 200,000 to 250,000 clones, around four fifths of them singletons. Notes on this clone: What it binds is not known.

Germline V gives CDR1 MNHEY, CDR2 SVGAGI. This CDR3 region has 14 residues. Trimming took off 2 bases at V and 4 bases at J, with 11 bases between the two ends. The sequencing input was PBMCs. The clonotype originates from a woman aged 18-30 years in good health and CMV-seronegative. The chain uses TRBV6-5 and TRBJ1-1; D call uncertain. The CDR3, as DNA: TGTGCCAGCAGTTACGGGAGATTTCTCACTGAAGCTTTCTTT. Encoded protein: CASSYGRFLTEAFF.